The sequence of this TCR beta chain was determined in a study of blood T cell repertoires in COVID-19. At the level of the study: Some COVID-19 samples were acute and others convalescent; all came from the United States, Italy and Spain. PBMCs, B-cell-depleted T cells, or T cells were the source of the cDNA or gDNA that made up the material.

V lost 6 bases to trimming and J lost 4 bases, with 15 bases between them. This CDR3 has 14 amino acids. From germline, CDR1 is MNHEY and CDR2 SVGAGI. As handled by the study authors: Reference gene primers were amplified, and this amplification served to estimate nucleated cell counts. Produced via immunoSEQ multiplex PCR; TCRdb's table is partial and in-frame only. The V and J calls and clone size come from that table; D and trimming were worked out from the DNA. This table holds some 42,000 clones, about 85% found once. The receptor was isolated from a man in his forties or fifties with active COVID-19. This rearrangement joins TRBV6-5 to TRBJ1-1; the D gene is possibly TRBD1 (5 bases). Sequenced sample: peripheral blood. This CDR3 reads CASRSKARGTEAFF. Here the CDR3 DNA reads TGTGCCAGCAGATCCAAGGCTAGGGGCACTGAAGCTTTCTTT.